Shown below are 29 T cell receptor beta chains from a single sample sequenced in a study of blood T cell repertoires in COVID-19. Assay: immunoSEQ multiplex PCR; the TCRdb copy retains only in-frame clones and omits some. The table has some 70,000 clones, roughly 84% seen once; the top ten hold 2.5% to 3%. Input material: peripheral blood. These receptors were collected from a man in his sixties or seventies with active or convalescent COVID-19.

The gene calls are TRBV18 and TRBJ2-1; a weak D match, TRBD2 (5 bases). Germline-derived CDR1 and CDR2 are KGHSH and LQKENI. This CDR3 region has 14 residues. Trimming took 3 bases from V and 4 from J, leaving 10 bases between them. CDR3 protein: CASSPRTGYNEQFF. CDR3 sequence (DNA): TGTGCCAGCTCACCCAGGACTGGGTACAATGAGCAGTTCTTC.

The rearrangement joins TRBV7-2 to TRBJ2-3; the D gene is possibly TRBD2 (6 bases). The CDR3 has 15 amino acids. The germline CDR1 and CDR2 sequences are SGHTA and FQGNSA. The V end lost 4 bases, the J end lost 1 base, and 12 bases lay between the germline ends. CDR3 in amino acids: CASSSVIAGTDTQYF. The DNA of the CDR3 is TGTGCCAGCAGCTCCGTTATAGCGGGCACAGATACGCAGTATTTT.

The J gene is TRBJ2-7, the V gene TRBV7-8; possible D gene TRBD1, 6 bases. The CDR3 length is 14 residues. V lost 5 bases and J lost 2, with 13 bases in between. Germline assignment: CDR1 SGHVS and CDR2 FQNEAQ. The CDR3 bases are TGTGCCAGCAGCATAGACAGGAATACCTACGAGCAGTACTTC. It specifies CASSIDRNTYEQYF. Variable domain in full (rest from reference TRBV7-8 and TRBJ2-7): GAGVSQSPRYKVAKRGQDVALRCDPISGHVSLFWYQQALGQGPEFLTYFQNEAQLDKSGLPSDRFFAERPEGSVSTLKIQRTQQEDSAVYLCASSIDRNTYEQYFGPGTRLTVT.

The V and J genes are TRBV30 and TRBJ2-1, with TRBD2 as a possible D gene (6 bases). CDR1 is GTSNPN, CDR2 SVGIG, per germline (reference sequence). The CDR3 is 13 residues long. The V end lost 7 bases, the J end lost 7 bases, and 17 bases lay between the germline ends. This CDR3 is CASPGAGLNEQFF. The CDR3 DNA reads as TGTGCCTCCCCGGGAGCAGGCTTGAATGAGCAGTTCTTC.

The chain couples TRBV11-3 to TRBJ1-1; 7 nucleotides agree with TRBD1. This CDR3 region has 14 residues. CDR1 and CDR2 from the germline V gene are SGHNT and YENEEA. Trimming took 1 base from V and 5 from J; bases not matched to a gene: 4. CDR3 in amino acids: CASSLGGGGTEAFF. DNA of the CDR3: TGTGCCAGCAGCTTAGGAGGGGGCGGGACTGAAGCTTTCTTT.

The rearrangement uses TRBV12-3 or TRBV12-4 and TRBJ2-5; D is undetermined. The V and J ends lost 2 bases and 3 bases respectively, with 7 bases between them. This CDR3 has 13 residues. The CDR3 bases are TGTGCCAGCAGTTTACACAGAAAAGAGACCCAGTACTTC. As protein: CASSLHRKETQYF.

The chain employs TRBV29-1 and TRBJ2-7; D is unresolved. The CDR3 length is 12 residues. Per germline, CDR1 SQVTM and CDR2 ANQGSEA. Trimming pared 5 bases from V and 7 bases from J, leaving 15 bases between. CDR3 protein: CSVSAVVGEQYF. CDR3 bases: TGCAGCGTTTCCGCCGTGGTCGGTGAGCAGTACTTC.

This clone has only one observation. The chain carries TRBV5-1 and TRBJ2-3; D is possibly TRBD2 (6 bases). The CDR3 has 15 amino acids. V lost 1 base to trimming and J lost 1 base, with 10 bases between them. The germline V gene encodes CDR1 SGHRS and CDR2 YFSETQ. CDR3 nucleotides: TGCGCCAGCAGCTTGTGGGGGACTCGCACAGATACGCAGTATTTT. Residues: CASSLWGTRTDTQYF.

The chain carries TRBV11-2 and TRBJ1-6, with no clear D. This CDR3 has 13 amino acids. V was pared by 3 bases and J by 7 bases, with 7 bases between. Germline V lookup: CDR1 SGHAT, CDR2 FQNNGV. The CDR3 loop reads CASSFVRNSPLHF. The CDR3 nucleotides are TGTGCCAGCAGCTTCGTGAGAAATTCACCCCTCCACTTT.

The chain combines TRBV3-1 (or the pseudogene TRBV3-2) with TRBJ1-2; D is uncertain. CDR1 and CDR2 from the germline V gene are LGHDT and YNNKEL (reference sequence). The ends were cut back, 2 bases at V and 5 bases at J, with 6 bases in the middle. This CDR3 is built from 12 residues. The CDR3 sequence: CASSQMAYGYTF. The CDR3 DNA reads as TGTGCCAGCAGCCAAATGGCTTATGGCTACACCTTC.

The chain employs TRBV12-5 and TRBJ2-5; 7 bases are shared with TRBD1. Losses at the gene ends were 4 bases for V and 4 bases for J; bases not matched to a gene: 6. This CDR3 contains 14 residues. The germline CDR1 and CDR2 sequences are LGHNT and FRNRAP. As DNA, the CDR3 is TGTGCTAGTGGTTCCGGACAGGTCGGAGAGACCCAGTACTTC. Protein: CASGSGQVGETQYF. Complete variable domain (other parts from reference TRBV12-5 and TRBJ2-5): DARVTQTPRHKVTEMGQEVTMRCQPILGHNTVFWYRQTMMQGLELLAYFRNRAPLDDSGMPKDRFSAEMPDATLATLKIQPSEPRDSAVYFCASGSGQVGETQYFGPGTRLLVL.

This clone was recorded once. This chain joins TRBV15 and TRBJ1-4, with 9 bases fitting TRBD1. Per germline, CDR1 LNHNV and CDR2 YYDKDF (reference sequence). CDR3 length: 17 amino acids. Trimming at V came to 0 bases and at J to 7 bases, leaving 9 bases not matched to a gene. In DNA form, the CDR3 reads TGTGCCACCAGCAGAGATCTCGGACAGGGGATGGGTGAAAAACTGTTTTTT. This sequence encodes CATSRDLGQGMGEKLFF.

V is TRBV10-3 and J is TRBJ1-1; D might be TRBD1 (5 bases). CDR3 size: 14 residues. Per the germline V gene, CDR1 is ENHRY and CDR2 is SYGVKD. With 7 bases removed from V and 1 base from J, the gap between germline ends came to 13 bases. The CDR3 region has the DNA TGTGCCATCACAAAGACAGATAAGAACACTGAAGCTTTCTTT. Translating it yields CAITKTDKNTEAFF.

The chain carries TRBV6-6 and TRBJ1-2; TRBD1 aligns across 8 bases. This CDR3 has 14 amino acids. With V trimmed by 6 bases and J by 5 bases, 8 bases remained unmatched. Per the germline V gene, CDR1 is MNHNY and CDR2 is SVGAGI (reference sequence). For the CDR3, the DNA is TGTGCCAGCAGCCTGGACAGGGTTGGGTATGGCTACACCTTC. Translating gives CASSLDRVGYGYTF.

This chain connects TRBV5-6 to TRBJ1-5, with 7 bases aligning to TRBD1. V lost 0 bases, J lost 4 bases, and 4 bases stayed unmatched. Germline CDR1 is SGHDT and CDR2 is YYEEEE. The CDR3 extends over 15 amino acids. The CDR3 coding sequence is TGTGCCAGCAGCTTGGCCCGCAGGGGGAATCAGCCCCAGCATTTT. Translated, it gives CASSLARRGNQPQHF.

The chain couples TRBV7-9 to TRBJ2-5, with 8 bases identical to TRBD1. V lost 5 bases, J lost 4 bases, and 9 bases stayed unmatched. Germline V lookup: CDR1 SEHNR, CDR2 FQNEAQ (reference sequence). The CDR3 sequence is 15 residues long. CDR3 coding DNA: TGTGCCAGCAGCCAACGGACAGGGTTTGGAGAGACCCAGTACTTC. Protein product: CASSQRTGFGETQYF.

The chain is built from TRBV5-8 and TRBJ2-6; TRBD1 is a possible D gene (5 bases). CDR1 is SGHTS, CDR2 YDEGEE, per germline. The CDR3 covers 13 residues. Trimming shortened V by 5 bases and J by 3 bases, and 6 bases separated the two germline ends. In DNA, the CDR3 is TGTGCCAGCAGGGGGCGTGGGGCCAACGTCCTGACTTTC. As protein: CASRGRGANVLTF.

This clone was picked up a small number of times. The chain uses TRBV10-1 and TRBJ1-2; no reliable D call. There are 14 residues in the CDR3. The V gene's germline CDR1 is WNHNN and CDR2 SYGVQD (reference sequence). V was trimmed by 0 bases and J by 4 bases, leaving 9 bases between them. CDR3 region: CASSESGRGYGYTF. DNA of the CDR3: TGCGCCAGCAGTGAGTCCGGACGGGGCTATGGCTACACCTTC.

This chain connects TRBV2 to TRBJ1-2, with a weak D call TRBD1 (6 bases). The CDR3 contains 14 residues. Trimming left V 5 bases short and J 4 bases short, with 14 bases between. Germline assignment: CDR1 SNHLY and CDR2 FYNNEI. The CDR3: CASSRQARGYGYTF. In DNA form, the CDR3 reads TGTGCCAGCAGTCGACAGGCCCGTGGCTATGGCTACACCTTC.

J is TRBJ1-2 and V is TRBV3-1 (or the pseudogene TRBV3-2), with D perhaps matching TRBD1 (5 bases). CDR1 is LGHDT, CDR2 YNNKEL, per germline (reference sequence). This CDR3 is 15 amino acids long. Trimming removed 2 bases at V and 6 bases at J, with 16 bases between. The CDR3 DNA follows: TGTGCCAGCAGCCAAAATCCCTATGGGGGGGATGGCTACACCTTC. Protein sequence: CASSQNPYGGDGYTF.

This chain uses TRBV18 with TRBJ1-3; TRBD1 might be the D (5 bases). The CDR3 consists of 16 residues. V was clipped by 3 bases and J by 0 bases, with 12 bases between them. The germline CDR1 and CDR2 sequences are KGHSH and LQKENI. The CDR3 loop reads CASSPLPGHSGNTIYF. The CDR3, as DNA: TGTGCCAGCTCACCTCTCCCAGGGCACTCTGGAAACACCATATATTTT.

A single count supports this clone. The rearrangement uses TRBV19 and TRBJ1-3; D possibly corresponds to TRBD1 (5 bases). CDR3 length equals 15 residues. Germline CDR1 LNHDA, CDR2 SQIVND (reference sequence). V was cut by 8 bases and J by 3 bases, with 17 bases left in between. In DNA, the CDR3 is TGTGCCAGTGATTCCAGGGTCGCCTTTGGAAACACCATATATTTT. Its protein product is CASDSRVAFGNTIYF.

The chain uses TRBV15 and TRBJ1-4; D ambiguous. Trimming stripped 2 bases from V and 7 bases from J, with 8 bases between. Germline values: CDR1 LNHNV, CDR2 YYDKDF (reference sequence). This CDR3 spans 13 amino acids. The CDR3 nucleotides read TGTGCCACCAGCAGAATAGGGAGTGAAAAACTGTTTTTT. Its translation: CATSRIGSEKLFF.

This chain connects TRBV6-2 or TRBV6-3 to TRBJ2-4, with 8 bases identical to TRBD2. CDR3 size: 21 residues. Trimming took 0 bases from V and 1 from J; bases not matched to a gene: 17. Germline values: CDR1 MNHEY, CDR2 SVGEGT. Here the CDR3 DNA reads TGTGCCAGCAGTTACTCGAAATGGAGGCGGGAGGAAGGTAGGGCCAAAAACATTCAGTACTTC. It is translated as CASSYSKWRREEGRAKNIQYF.

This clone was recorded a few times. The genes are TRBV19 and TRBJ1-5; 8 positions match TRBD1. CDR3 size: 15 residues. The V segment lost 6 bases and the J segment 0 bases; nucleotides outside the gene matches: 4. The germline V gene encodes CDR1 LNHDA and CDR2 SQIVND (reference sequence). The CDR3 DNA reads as TGTGCCAGTAGGGGACAGGCGCATAGCAATCAGCCCCAGCATTTT. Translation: CASRGQAHSNQPQHF.

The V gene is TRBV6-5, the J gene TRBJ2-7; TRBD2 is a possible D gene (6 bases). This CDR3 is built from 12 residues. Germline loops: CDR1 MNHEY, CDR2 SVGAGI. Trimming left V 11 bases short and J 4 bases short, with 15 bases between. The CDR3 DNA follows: TGTGCCGCGGGGCAGAAAACTTACGAGCAGTACTTC. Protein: CAAGQKTYEQYF.

This CDR3 reads CASRPGLAGYTDTQYF. Here the CDR3 DNA reads TGTGCCAGCAGACCGGGACTAGCGGGATACACAGATACGCAGTATTTT. The gene calls are TRBV5-6 and TRBJ2-3; TRBD2 matches 13 bases. Germline V lookup: CDR1 SGHDT, CDR2 YYEEEE. This CDR3 is 16 amino acids long. V was pared by 5 bases and J by 2 bases, with 5 bases of the junction left unmatched.

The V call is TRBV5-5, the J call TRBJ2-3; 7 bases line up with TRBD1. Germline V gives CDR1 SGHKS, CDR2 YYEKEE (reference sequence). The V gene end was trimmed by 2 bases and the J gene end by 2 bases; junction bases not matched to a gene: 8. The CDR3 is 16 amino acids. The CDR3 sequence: CASSLGGRTYTDTQYF. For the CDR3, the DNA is TGTGCCAGCAGCTTAGGGGGCAGGACCTACACAGATACGCAGTATTTT. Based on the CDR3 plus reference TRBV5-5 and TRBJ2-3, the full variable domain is DAGVTQSPTHLIKTRGQQVTLRCSPISGHKSVSWYQQVLGQGPQFIFQYYEKEERGRGNFPDRFSARQFPNYSSELNVNALLLGDSALYLCASSLGGRTYTDTQYFGPGTRLTVL.

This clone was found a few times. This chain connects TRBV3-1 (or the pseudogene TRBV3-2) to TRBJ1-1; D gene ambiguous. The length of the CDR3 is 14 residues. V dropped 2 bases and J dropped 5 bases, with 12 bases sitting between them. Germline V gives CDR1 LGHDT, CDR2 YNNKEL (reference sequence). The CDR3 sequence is CASSQLTPSTEAFF. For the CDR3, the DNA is TGTGCCAGCAGCCAACTGACACCGTCAACTGAAGCTTTCTTT.